Each of the 25 T cell receptor beta chains below was sequenced from the same sample in a study of blood T cell repertoires in COVID-19. Sequencing used immunoSEQ multiplex PCR; TCRdb keeps in-frame clones, though not all of them. This table holds 220,000 or so clones, about four fifths found once. The specimen sequenced was peripheral blood. These receptors all stem from a woman aged 55-69 years with acute or convalescent COVID-19.

Remarks on this clone: The junction shows a germline mismatch at one end, possibly a read error. The V and J genes are TRBV7-7 and TRBJ1-1; 7 nucleotides match TRBD1. Germline lookup yields CDR1 SSHAT and CDR2 FNYEAQ (reference sequence). The CDR3 loop spans 16 amino acids. The CDR3, as DNA: TGTGCTAGCAGCCAAAAAGGAGTCAGGGGGAGGACTGAAGCTTTCTTT. Protein product: CASSQKGVRGRTEAFF.

This rearrangement joins TRBV5-6 to TRBJ1-1; possibly TRBD1 for D (5 bases). The CDR3 covers 13 residues. V dropped 0 bases and J dropped 7 bases, with 10 bases sitting between them. Germline V lookup: CDR1 SGHDT, CDR2 YYEEEE. The CDR3 DNA follows: TGTGCCAGCAGCTTGGGACAGCACTTTGAAGCTTTCTTT. Translation gives CASSLGQHFEAFF.

The V gene is TRBV2, the J gene TRBJ1-2; D ambiguous. Trimming removed 7 bases at V and 0 bases at J, with 9 bases between. The CDR3 length is 13 residues. CDR1 SNHLY and CDR2 FYNNEI come from the germline V gene. This chain's CDR3 is CASTWQPNYGYTF. The CDR3 region has the DNA TGTGCCAGCACGTGGCAACCTAACTATGGCTACACCTTC. The full variable domain, in which reference TRBV2 and TRBJ1-2 provide the parts outside the CDR3, is EPEVTQTPSHQVTQMGQEVILRCVPISNHLYFYWYRQILGQKVEFLVSFYNNEISEKSEIFDDQFSVERPDGSNFTLKIRSTKLEDSAMYFCASTWQPNYGYTFGSGTRLTVV.

The chain uses TRBV5-1 and TRBJ2-3, with 7 bases lining up with TRBD1. With 4 bases clipped from V and 0 bases from J, the junction kept 5 bases outside the gene matches. Germline V gene sequence: CDR1 SGHRS, CDR2 YFSETQ. The length of the CDR3 is 15 residues. CDR3 coding DNA: TGCGCCAGCAGCCCCACGGGACAGAGCACAGATACGCAGTATTTT. The encoded protein is CASSPTGQSTDTQYF.

The J gene is TRBJ1-3, the V gene TRBV3-1 (or the pseudogene TRBV3-2); TRBD1 matches at 9 bases. The germline V gene has CDR1 LGHDT and CDR2 YNNKEL (reference sequence). The CDR3 extends over 18 amino acids. Unmatched junction bases numbered 10, after V lost 0 bases and J lost 4 bases. CDR3 amino acids: CASSQDPRGQGAGNTIYF. The CDR3 DNA follows: TGTGCCAGCAGCCAAGACCCCCGGGGACAGGGTGCAGGAAACACCATATATTTT.

The V and J genes are TRBV2 and TRBJ2-2, with D possibly TRBD2 on 5 matching bases. This CDR3 has 15 residues. The germline gives CDR1 SNHLY, CDR2 FYNNEI. Trimming took off 7 bases at V and 0 bases at J, with 12 bases between the two ends. The CDR3 bases are TGTGCCAGCACCACGACGGACTCGAACACCGGGGAGCTGTTTTTT. Protein sequence: CASTTTDSNTGELFF. The entire variable domain, with the rest obtained from reference TRBV2 and TRBJ2-2, is as follows: EPEVTQTPSHQVTQMGQEVILRCVPISNHLYFYWYRQILGQKVEFLVSFYNNEISEKSEIFDDQFSVERPDGSNFTLKIRSTKLEDSAMYFCASTTTDSNTGELFFGEGSRLTVL.

V usage is TRBV9 and J usage is TRBJ1-4; tentative D call: TRBD1 (5 bases). This CDR3 spans 15 amino acids. V lost 3 bases, J lost 8 bases, and 17 bases lay in between. Germline lookup yields CDR1 SGDLS and CDR2 YYNGEE. In nucleotides, the CDR3 is TGTGCCAGCAGCGCCCAGGGACTAGCAGAGGAAAAACTGTTTTTT. The encoded protein is CASSAQGLAEEKLFF.

The chain recombines TRBV6-5 with TRBJ1-5; D is possibly TRBD1 (6 bases). The CDR3 extends over 12 amino acids. V lost 6 bases and J 5 bases, leaving 8 bases between the germline ends. Germline lookup yields CDR1 MNHEY and CDR2 SVGAGI. The CDR3 DNA reads as TGTGCCAGCAGGTCAGGGGATCAGCCCCAGCATTTT. It specifies CASRSGDQPQHF.

This chain uses TRBV5-1 with TRBJ1-2; TRBD1 matches 8 bases. The germline gives CDR1 SGHRS, CDR2 YFSETQ. CDR3 length equals 14 residues. V lost 4 bases to trimming and J lost 6 bases; unmatched junction nucleotides: 8. The CDR3 region has the DNA TGCGCCAGCAGCAACCGGGACAGGTCTGATGGCTACACCTTC. Protein product: CASSNRDRSDGYTF.

V gene TRBV7-2 combines with J gene TRBJ1-4, with D perhaps TRBD1 (6 bases). CDR1 and CDR2 from the germline V gene are SGHTA and FQGNSA. The CDR3 loop spans 15 amino acids. Trimming took off 2 bases at V and 5 bases at J, with 12 bases between the two ends. The CDR3 loop is CASSLIPQGNEKLFF. CDR3 nucleotides: TGTGCCAGCAGCTTAATACCCCAGGGGAATGAAAAACTGTTTTTT.

This chain uses TRBV7-2 with TRBJ1-3; D uncertain. This CDR3 has 14 amino acids. Trimming removed 1 base at V and 6 bases at J, with 10 bases between. CDR1 and CDR2 (germline): SGHTA, FQGNSA. The CDR3 loop is CASSLVGFANTIYF. As DNA, the CDR3 is TGTGCCAGCAGCTTAGTCGGGTTTGCAAACACCATATATTTT.

V is TRBV6-5 and J is TRBJ2-6; D gene ambiguous. The CDR3 sequence is 14 residues long. With 5 bases removed from V and 2 bases from J, the gap between germline ends came to 7 bases. Looked up from germline, CDR1 is MNHEY and CDR2 is SVGAGI. CDR3 residues: CASSPRTGANVLTF. In nucleotides, the CDR3 is TGTGCCAGCAGTCCGCGAACTGGGGCCAACGTCCTGACTTTC.

The chain carries TRBV5-1 and TRBJ2-7, with 7 bases aligning to TRBD2. Germline CDR1 is SGHRS and CDR2 is YFSETQ. The J segment lost 6 bases and the V segment lost 4 bases, leaving 10 bases of the junction unmatched. This CDR3 comprises 14 residues. The CDR3 is CASSGRALAAEQYF. As DNA, the CDR3 is TGCGCCAGCAGCGGCCGGGCCCTAGCGGCCGAGCAGTACTTC. Variable domain in full (rest from reference TRBV5-1 and TRBJ2-7): KAGVTQTPRYLIKTRGQQVTLSCSPISGHRSVSWYQQTPGQGLQFLFEYFSETQRNKGNFPGRFSGRQFSNSRSEMNVSTLELGDSALYLCASSGRALAAEQYFGPGTRLTVT.

V is TRBV6-5 and J is TRBJ1-2; TRBD1 matches at 7 bases. This CDR3 is 15 amino acids long. V shed 5 bases and J 1 base; nucleotides not matched to a gene: 7. CDR1 and CDR2 (germline): MNHEY, SVGAGI. CDR3 DNA: TGTGCCAGCAGTCCTGGGACAGTTTATAACTATGGCTACACCTTC. Amino acids: CASSPGTVYNYGYTF.

The CDR3 spells CASSRGDRGGVAFF. The CDR3 DNA reads as TGTGCCAGCTCTCGGGGGGACAGGGGGGGTGTAGCTTTCTTT. The chain links TRBV28 to TRBJ1-1, with 11 bases that match TRBD1. Germline-derived CDR1 and CDR2 are MDHEN and SYDVKM. The ends lost 8 bases at V and 10 bases at J; junction bases unmatched: 12. The CDR3 covers 14 residues.

This clone has just one count. The V call is TRBV13, the J call TRBJ2-2, with D perhaps matching TRBD2 (5 bases). The CDR3 is 15 residues long. V was clipped by 2 bases and J by 7 bases, with 14 bases between them. Germline values: CDR1 PRHDT, CDR2 FYEKMQ (reference sequence). This CDR3 is CASSLSGREGGELFF. The CDR3 coding sequence is TGTGCCAGCAGCTTAAGCGGAAGGGAAGGCGGGGAGCTGTTTTTT.

The V call is TRBV3-1 (or the pseudogene TRBV3-2), the J call TRBJ1-4, with 7 nucleotides matching TRBD1. Germline V lookup: CDR1 LGHDT, CDR2 YNNKEL (reference sequence). Trimming cost V 0 bases and J 7 bases; bases outside gene matches: 8. The length of the CDR3 is 16 residues. The CDR3 sequence: CASSQDKGALGEKLFF. As DNA, the CDR3 is TGTGCCAGCAGCCAAGATAAGGGGGCGCTTGGTGAAAAACTGTTTTTT.

The V call is TRBV2, the J call TRBJ1-2; 7 nucleotides line up with TRBD1. Germline V lookup: CDR1 SNHLY, CDR2 FYNNEI. The CDR3 spans 13 residues. V trimming: 10 bases; J trimming: 7 bases; junction bases outside the gene matches: 12. CDR3: CATEGDRDGGYTF. The CDR3 DNA follows: TGTGCCACCGAGGGAGACAGGGACGGTGGCTACACCTTC.

Ten or more counts support this clone. The CDR3 DNA reads TGTGCCAGCAGCGATCCCGGGTTTGGCTACACCTTC. Translating gives CASSDPGFGYTF. J is TRBJ1-2 and V is TRBV5-6; D unclear. Trimming removed 4 bases from V and 7 bases from J, with 11 bases in between. The CDR3 length is 12 residues. Germline V gene sequence: CDR1 SGHDT, CDR2 YYEEEE.

The chain has TRBV11-1 and TRBJ2-7; 7 bases line up with TRBD2. Germline trimming cut 5 bases from V and 0 bases from J; bases unmatched to any gene: 10. The germline gives CDR1 SGHAT, CDR2 FQDESV (reference sequence). The CDR3 spans 16 residues. The CDR3 DNA sequence: TGTGCCAGCAGCCATCGCGAGGGCGGGGGCTCCTACGAGCAGTACTTC. Amino acids: CASSHREGGGSYEQYF.

This chain uses TRBV6-5 with TRBJ1-5; D perhaps matches TRBD1 (5 bases). Between the trimmed V and J ends, which lost 0 bases and 6 bases, there was a span of 9 bases. The CDR3 runs to 14 residues. Germline values: CDR1 MNHEY, CDR2 SVGAGI. The CDR3 DNA reads TGTGCCAGCAGTTACTCTTCAGGGCGTCAGCCCCAGCATTTT. Translation gives CASSYSSGRQPQHF.

The chain employs TRBV27 and TRBJ2-6, with D uncertain. The CDR3 runs to 14 residues. V was clipped by 6 bases and J by 0 bases, with 6 bases between them. Germline CDR1 and CDR2: MNHEY and SMNVEV (reference sequence). The CDR3 DNA sequence: TGTGCCAGCAGGTCTAGCTCTGGGGCCAACGTCCTGACTTTC. This codes for CASRSSSGANVLTF.

V usage is TRBV5-4 and J usage is TRBJ1-1; 9 positions agree with TRBD1. V was clipped by 3 bases and J by 5 bases; unmatched bases: 8. This CDR3 has 15 amino acids. Per germline, CDR1 SGHNT and CDR2 YYREEE (reference sequence). The CDR3 DNA reads TGTGCCAGCAGCTCCCGTGACAGGGGGATAACTGAAGCTTTCTTT. This sequence encodes CASSSRDRGITEAFF.

The CDR3 loop reads CASSQYSKNIQYF. DNA of the CDR3: TGTGCCAGTAGCCAGTATTCCAAAAACATTCAGTACTTC. The genes are TRBV19 and TRBJ2-4; no clear D. Trimming took off 6 bases at V and 2 bases at J, with 8 bases between the two ends. Germline CDR1 is LNHDA and CDR2 is SQIVND (reference sequence). This CDR3 has 13 residues.

The chain uses TRBV4-3 and TRBJ2-1, with TRBD2 matching over 10 bases. With 0 bases clipped from V and 7 bases from J, the junction kept 9 bases outside the gene matches. Looked up from germline, CDR1 is LGHNA and CDR2 is YSLEER. The CDR3 is made up of 17 amino acids. The CDR3 here is CASSQESQRGGLNEQFF. The CDR3 nucleotides are TGCGCCAGCAGCCAAGAAAGTCAGCGGGGGGGCCTAAATGAGCAGTTCTTC.